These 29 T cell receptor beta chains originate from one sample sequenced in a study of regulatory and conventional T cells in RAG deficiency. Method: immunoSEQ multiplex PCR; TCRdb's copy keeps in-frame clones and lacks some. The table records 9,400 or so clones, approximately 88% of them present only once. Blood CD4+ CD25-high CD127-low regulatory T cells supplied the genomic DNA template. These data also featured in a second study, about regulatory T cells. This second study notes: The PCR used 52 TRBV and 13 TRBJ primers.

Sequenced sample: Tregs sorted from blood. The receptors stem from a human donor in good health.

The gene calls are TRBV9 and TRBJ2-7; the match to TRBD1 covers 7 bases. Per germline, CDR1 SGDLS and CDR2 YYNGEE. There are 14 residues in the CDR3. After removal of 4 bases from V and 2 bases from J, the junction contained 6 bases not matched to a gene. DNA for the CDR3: TGTGCCAGCAGCCCACGACAGGGTACCTACGAGCAGTACTTC. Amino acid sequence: CASSPRQGTYEQYF.

CDR3 loop: CASSLSRDKTIYF. The CDR3 region has the DNA TGTGCCAGCAGTCTTTCCAGGGACAAAACCATATATTTT. The V and J genes are TRBV2 and TRBJ1-3; D perhaps matches TRBD1 (6 bases). The CDR3 consists of 13 residues. From germline, CDR1 is SNHLY and CDR2 FYNNEI. Trimming stripped 5 bases from V and 10 bases from J, with 15 bases between.

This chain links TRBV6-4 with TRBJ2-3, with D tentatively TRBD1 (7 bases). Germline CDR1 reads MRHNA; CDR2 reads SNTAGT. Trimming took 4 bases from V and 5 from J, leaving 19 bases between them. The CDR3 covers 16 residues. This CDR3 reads CASSAGGYGGIDTQYF. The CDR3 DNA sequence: TGTGCCAGCAGTGCAGGGGGTTACGGCGGGATAGATACGCAGTATTTT.

The CDR3 reads CASSLGRSGAFF. The DNA of the CDR3 is TGCGCCAGCAGCTTGGGACGGTCCGGAGCTTTCTTT. The gene calls are TRBV5-1 and TRBJ1-1; D is ambiguous. The CDR3 loop spans 12 amino acids. V shed 0 bases and J shed 10 bases, with 10 bases lying between them. In germline, CDR1 is SGHRS, CDR2 YFSETQ.

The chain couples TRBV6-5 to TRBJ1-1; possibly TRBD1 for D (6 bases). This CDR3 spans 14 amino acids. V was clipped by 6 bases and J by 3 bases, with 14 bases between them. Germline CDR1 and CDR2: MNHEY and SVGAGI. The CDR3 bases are TGTGCCAGCAGGAGGGTGGGGGCTGACACTGAAGCTTTCTTT. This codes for CASRRVGADTEAFF.

The DNA of the CDR3 is TGTGCCAGCAGCTTAGGTCTGGGACAGGGTGAAAAGACCCAGTACTTC. This translates into CASSLGLGQGEKTQYF. This rearrangement joins TRBV7-3 to TRBJ2-5; 9 nucleotides agree with TRBD1. V trimming: 2 bases; J trimming: 6 bases; junction bases outside the gene matches: 10. This CDR3 region has 16 residues. Germline V gene lookup returns CDR1 SGHTA and CDR2 FQGTGA.

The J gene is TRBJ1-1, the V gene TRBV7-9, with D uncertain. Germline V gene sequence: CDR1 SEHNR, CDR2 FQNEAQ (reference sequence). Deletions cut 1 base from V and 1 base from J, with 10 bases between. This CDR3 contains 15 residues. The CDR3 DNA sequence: TGTGCCAGCAGCTTAGTTCATGTGGGGAACACTGAAGCTTTCTTT. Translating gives CASSLVHVGNTEAFF.

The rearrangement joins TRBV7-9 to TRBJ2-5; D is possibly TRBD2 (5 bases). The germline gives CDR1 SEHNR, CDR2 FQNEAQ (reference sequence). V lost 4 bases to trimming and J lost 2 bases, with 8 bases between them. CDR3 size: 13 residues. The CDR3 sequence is CASSSGLQETQYF. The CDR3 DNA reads TGTGCCAGCAGCTCTGGACTGCAAGAGACCCAGTACTTC.

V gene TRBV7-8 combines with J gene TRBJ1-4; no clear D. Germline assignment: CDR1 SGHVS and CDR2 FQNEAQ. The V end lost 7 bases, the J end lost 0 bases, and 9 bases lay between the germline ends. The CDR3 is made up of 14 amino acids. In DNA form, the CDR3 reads TGTGCCAGCAAGCCCTTTACAACTAATGAAAAACTGTTTTTT. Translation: CASKPFTTNEKLFF. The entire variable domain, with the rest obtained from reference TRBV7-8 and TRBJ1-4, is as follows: GAGVSQSPRYKVAKRGQDVALRCDPISGHVSLFWYQQALGQGPEFLTYFQNEAQLDKSGLPSDRFFAERPEGSVSTLKIQRTQQEDSAVYLCASKPFTTNEKLFFGSGTQLSVL.

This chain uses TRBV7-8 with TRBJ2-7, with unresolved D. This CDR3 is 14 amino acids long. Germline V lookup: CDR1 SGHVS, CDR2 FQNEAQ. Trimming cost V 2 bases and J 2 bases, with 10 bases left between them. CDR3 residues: CASSLSGVTYEQYF. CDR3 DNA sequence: TGTGCCAGCAGCTTATCCGGAGTGACCTACGAGCAGTACTTC.

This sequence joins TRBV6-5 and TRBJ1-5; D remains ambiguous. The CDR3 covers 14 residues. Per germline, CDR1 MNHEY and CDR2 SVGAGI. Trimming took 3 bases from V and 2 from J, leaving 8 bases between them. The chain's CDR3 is CASSYRVGNQPQHF. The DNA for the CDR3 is TGTGCCAGCAGTTATAGGGTTGGCAATCAGCCCCAGCATTTT.

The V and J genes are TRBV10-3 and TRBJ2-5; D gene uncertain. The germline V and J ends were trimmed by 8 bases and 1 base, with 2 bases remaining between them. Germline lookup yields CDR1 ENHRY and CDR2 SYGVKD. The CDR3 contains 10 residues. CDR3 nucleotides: TGTGCCATCGGCCAAGAGACCCAGTACTTC. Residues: CAIGQETQYF.

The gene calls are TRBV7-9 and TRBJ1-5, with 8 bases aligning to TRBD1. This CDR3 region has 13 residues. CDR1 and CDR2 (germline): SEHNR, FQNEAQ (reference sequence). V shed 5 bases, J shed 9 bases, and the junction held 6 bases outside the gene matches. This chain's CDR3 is CASSQGADRPQHF. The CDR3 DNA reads TGTGCCAGCAGCCAGGGGGCAGACAGGCCCCAGCATTTT.

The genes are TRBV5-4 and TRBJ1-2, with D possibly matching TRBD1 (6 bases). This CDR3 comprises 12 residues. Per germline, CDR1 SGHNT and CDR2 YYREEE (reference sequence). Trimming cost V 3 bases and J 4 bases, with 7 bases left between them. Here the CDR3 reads CASSSDSYGYTF. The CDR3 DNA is TGTGCCAGCAGCTCGGACAGCTATGGCTACACCTTC.

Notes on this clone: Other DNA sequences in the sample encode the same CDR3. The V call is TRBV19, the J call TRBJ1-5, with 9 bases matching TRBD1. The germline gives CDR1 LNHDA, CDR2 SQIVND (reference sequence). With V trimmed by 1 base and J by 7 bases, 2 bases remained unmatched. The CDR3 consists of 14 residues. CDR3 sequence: CASSIGDRDQPQHF. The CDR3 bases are TGTGCCAGTAGTATAGGGGACAGGGACCAGCCCCAGCATTTT. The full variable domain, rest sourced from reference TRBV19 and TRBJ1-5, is DGGITQSPKYLFRKEGQNVTLSCEQNLNHDAMYWYRQDPGQGLRLIYYSQIVNDFQKGDIAEGYSVSREKKESFPLTVTSAQKNPTAFYLCASSIGDRDQPQHFGDGTRLSIL.

CDR3 bases: TGTGCCAGTCCTCAGGGGTTGGGTAGCAATCAGCCCCAGCATTTT. This translates into CASPQGLGSNQPQHF. The rearrangement uses TRBV14 and TRBJ1-5; D might be TRBD1 (6 bases). The CDR3 is 15 residues long. The ends were cut back, 9 bases at V and 0 bases at J, with 15 bases in the middle. Germline V gene data show CDR1 as SGHDN and CDR2 as FVKESK.

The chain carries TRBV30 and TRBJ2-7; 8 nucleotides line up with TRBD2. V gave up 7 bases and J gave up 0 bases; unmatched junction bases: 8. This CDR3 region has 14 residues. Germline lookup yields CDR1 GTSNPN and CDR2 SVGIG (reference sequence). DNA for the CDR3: TGTGCCTCATCCGCTAGCGGGTACTCCTACGAGCAGTACTTC. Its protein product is CASSASGYSYEQYF.

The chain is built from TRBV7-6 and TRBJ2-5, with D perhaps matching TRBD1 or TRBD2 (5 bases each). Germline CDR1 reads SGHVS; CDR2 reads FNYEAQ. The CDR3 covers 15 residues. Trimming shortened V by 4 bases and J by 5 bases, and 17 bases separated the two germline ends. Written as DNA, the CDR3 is TGTGCCAGCAGCTCCTCGGCTGGGGGACCGGAGACCCAGTACTTC. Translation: CASSSSAGGPETQYF.

As DNA, the CDR3 is TGTGCCAGCTCACCTGCCGGACAGGGGTACTATGGCTACACCTTC. Amino acids: CASSPAGQGYYGYTF. The rearrangement joins TRBV18 to TRBJ1-2, with 9 nucleotides matching TRBD1. Germline CDR1 and CDR2: KGHSH and LQKENI. CDR3 length: 15 amino acids. Losses at the gene ends were 3 bases for V and 3 bases for J; bases not matched to a gene: 5. Full variable domain (rest looked up from reference TRBV18 and TRBJ1-2): NAGVMQNPRHLVRRRGQEARLRCSPMKGHSHVYWYRQLPEEGLKFMVYLQKENIIDESGMPKERFSAEFPKEGPSILRIQQVVRGDSAAYFCASSPAGQGYYGYTFGSGTRLTVV.

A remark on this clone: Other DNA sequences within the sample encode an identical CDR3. For the CDR3, the DNA is TGTGCTAGTGGAGCGGGACAAAGTTACAATGAGCAGTTCTTC. This encodes CASGAGQSYNEQFF. The chain links TRBV12-5 to TRBJ2-1; perhaps TRBD2 as D (7 bases). The CDR3 covers 14 residues. Germline CDR1 reads LGHNT; CDR2 reads FRNRAP. V was cut by 6 bases and J by 4 bases, with 13 bases left in between.

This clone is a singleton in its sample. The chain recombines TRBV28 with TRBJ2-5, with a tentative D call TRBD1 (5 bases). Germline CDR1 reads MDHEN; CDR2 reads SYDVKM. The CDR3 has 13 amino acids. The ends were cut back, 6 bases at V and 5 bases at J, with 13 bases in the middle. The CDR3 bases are TGTGCCAGCAGAGATAGTGGGGCGGAGACCCAGTACTTC. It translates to CASRDSGAETQYF.

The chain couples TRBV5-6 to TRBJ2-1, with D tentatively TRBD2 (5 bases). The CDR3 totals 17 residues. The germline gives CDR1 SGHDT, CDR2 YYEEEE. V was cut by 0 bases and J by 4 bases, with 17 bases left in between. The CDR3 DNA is TGTGCCAGCAGCTTGGTGAGGGCAGGCGGATTTTACAATGAGCAGTTCTTC. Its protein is CASSLVRAGGFYNEQFF.

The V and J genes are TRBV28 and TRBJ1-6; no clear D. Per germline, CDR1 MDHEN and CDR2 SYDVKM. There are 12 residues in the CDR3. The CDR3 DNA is TGTGCTTTGGGAGATAAGGGTTCACCCCTCCACTTT. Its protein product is CALGDKGSPLHF. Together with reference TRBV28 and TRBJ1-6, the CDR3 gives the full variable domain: DVKVTQSSRYLVKRTGEKVFLECVQDMDHENMFWYRQDPGLGLRLIYFSYDVKMKEKGDIPEGYSVSREKKERFSLILESASTNQTSMYLCALGDKGSPLHFGNGTRLTVT.

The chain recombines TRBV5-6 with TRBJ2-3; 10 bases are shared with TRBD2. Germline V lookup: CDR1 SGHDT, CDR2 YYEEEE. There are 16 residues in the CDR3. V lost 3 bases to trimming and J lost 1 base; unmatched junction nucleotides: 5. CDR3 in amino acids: CASSSLAGGGTDTQYF. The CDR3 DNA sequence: TGTGCCAGCAGCTCCTTAGCGGGAGGTGGCACAGATACGCAGTATTTT.

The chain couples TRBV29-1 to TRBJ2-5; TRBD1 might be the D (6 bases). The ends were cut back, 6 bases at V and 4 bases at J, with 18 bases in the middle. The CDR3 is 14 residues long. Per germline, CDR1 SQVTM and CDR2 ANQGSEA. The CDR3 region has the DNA TGCAGCGTGGATGCATCGGGACATGGAGAGACCCAGTACTTC. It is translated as CSVDASGHGETQYF.

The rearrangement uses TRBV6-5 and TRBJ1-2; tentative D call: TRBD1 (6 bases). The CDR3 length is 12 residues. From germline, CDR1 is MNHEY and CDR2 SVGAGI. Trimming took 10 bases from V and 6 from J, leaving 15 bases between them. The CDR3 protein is CATRRNRDGYTF. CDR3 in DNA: TGTGCCACCCGAAGGAACAGGGATGGCTACACCTTC.

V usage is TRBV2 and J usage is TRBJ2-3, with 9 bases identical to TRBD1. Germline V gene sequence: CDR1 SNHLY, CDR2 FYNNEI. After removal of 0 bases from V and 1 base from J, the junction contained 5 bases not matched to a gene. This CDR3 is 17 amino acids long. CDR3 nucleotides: TGTGCCAGCAGTGAAGCGCCACAGGGGGCAGGCACAGATACGCAGTATTTT. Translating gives CASSEAPQGAGTDTQYF.

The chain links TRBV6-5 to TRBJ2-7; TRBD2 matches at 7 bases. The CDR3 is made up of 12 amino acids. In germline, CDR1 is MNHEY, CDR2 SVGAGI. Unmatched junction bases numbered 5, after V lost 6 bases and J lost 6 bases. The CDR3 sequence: CASRTSSLEQYF. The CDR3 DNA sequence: TGTGCCAGCAGGACTAGCTCCCTCGAGCAGTACTTC.

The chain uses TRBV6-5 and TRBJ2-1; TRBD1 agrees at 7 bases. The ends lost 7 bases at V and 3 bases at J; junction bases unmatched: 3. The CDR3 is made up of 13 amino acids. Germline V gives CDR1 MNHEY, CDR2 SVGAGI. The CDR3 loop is CASTTGYYNEQFF. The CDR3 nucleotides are TGTGCCAGCACGACAGGGTACTACAATGAGCAGTTCTTC.